This T cell receptor (beta chain) is drawn from a study of blood T cells in healthy people across ages (dated by TCRdb to 2014 to 2015). Regarding the research as a whole: In model experiments, template switching captured about one uniquely barcoded TCR beta cDNA molecule for every two T cells. The study measured age-related changes in TCR beta repertoire diversity using deep sequencing normalized with unique cDNA molecular identifiers. Four age groups were formed from the donors: young (average roughly 15 years), middle-aged (approximately 40), aged (roughly 58) and long-lived (roughly 81). Donors of different ages were randomly distributed across sequencing lanes to avoid experimental bias. Using the same blood draw, the study looked at two additional independent replicas of 1 million unique cDNA reads for two donors, one aged 18 to 29 and the other aged 80 or older.

Counted from cysteine to phenylalanine, this CDR3 has 18 amino acids. The DNA shown is the 54-base CDR3, in frame from base 1. V ends up 8 bases short and J 1 base short, with an unmatched junction base count of 13. The library came from 5' RACE. Sequencing was performed on an Illumina HiSeq 2500. The second PCR ran for roughly 7 to 12 cycles and used a J-beta primer mix along with a sample-barcoded 5' primer. A template-switch 5' adaptor carrying 12 random nucleotides introduced a unique molecular identifier onto each TCR beta cDNA molecule. Each sample yielded at least 2.5 million CDR3-containing paired-end reads. First-strand cDNA was synthesized from all RNA with the Mint cDNA synthesis kit, primed by a TRBC-specific oligonucleotide. After uracil-DNA glycosylase treatment, a first 18-cycle PCR used universal primers M1SS and BC2_uni_R on all cDNA. The authors' analysis ran thus. Normalization of each sample was performed by random selection of 1 million high-quality reads, each carrying a distinct molecular identifier. Reads sharing molecular identifiers were discarded rather than binned into consensus sequences. CDR3 identification, clonotype clustering and error correction used MiTCR with a Q25 quality threshold and the strictest error-elimination algorithm. A nonparametric unseen species model using Euler transformation provided a lower-bound estimate of total TCR beta diversity. The public reads were reprocessed in TCRdb via fastp at Q25 and MiXCR, keeping in-frame beta chains. Merged by CDR3 protein, the rows form single entries marked with the most common genes and DNA. These V and J calls originate from TCRdb's pipeline instead of the authors' own analysis. The table for this sample lists roughly 800,000 distinct CDR3 sequences; 58% of them were counted only once. The ten most abundant clones make up approximately 21% of the sample.

Results and caveats for the whole study, not just this receptor: Donor CMV infection status was unknown, potentially confounding age-related changes in expanded clonotypes. Observed TCR beta diversity correlated strongly with the percentage of naive T cells measured by flow cytometry. Compared with the aged group, the long-lived group had more naive CD4+ T cells, fewer expanded clones and increased TCR diversity, a pattern suggesting age selection. Conclusive comparison of naive and antigen-experienced compartments was prevented by the profiling of bulk unsorted PBMCs. Observed TCR beta diversity per million T cells fell roughly linearly with age, and a significant reduction was already apparent by age around 40. Total diversity estimates from one million sequenced T cells were considered lower bounds and underestimates.

The sample holds a few counts of this clonotype. Its antigen has not been determined. No per-base quality is available; no much larger clone lies one base away. The donors were under 40 Caucasian individuals from Russia, aged roughly 6 to 100 years, who were systemically healthy. Each donor gave 8 to 10 milliliters of peripheral blood, drawn into EDTA-treated Vacutainer tubes. PBMCs were isolated by Ficoll-Paque density-gradient centrifugation, with at least 6 million obtained per sample. Trizol reagent was used to extract total RNA from the PBMCs, yielding at least 6 micrograms per sample. The percentages of naive CD45RAhigh/CD27high T cells were determined by flow cytometry on a PBMC aliquot from every donor.

The source material was blood. The chain employs TRBV12-3 or TRBV12-4 and TRBJ2-3, and TRBD2 aligns with 12 junction nucleotides. This TCR was recovered from a young man in good health. The CDR3 protein: CASGRLAGGDFGTDTQYF. The nucleotide sequence reads as follows: TGTGCCAGCGGCCGGCTAGCGGGGGGGGACTTCGGCACAGATACGCAGTATTTT.